What follows are 29 T cell receptor beta chains derived from one specimen sequenced in a study of tissue T cells after allogeneic stem cell transplantation. Sequenced by immunoSEQ multiplex PCR; TCRdb stores in-frame clones only, minus some. The repertoire includes approximately 6,600 clones, 45% to 50% of them detected once, and 7.7% sits in the top ten. Time point reported: mouse harvest day 7 after allogeneic transplant. The graft held 10^6 splenic CD5+ T cells and 10^7 T-cell-depleted bone marrow cells. Sequenced: lymph node tissue. These receptors all stem from a female BALB/c mouse given C57BL/6 T cells with graft-versus-host disease after an allogeneic hematopoietic cell transplant.

As concerns this clone: Mouse gene names apply. The CDR3 extends 1 residue past the end of the read, so its final part is completed from the germline J gene. This chain uses TRBV5 with TRBJ2-5, with D perhaps matching TRBD2 (6 bases). CDR1 and CDR2 from the germline V gene are LGHNA and YNLKQL (reference sequence). V shed 0 bases and J shed 2 bases, with 9 bases lying between them. This CDR3 is built from 15 residues. The sequenced part of the CDR3 DNA is TGTGCCAGCAGCCAAGATGCGGGGGGCCAAGACACCCAGTAC. Translation: CASSQDAGGQDTQY. The whole CDR3 protein is CASSQDAGGQDTQYF.

Remarks on this clone: Mouse gene names and germline throughout. Read sequence stops 1 residue before the CDR3 end, and the germline J gene provides the missing end. The J gene is TRBJ1-3, the V gene TRBV26; 7 bases line up with TRBD1. The CDR3 contains 15 residues. V shed 3 bases, J shed 2 bases, and the junction held 4 bases outside the gene matches. Germline CDR1 is KGHPV and CDR2 is FQNQEV (reference sequence). Incomplete CDR3 DNA: TGTGCCAGCAGTCTAGGACAGGAGGCTGGAAATACGCTCTAT. The encoded protein is CASSLGQEAGNTLY. The whole CDR3 sequence reads CASSLGQEAGNTLYF.

This clone was detected a few times. The genes and germline here are from mouse. The read gets to within 1 residue of the CDR3 end, and the germline J gene fills in the rest. The chain recombines TRBV20 with TRBJ2-3; D not certain. V dropped 5 bases and J dropped 0 bases, with 6 bases sitting between them. In germline, CDR1 is GFQATS, CDR2 STVNSAI. The CDR3 sequence is 12 residues long. CDR3 sequence: CGAQTSAETLYF. The sequenced part of the CDR3 DNA is TGTGGTGCTCAGACAAGTGCAGAAACGCTGTAT.

Points on this clone: All gene names here are mouse names. The read stops 1 residue short of the end of the CDR3; the missing end is completed from the germline J gene. The chain employs TRBV1 and TRBJ1-1; D may be TRBD1 (5 bases). CDR3 size: 13 residues. Per the germline V gene, CDR1 is NSQYPW and CDR2 is LRSPGD (reference sequence). Trimming cost V 4 bases and J 2 bases, with 8 bases left between them. The part of the CDR3 DNA that was read is TGCACCTGCAGTGTGACAGCTAACACAGAAGTCTTC. It encodes CTCSVTANTEVF. In full, the CDR3 is CTCSVTANTEVFF.

This clone was observed a handful of times. Gene labels here are mouse ones. The read is 1 residue too short to cover the CDR3 end, so that end is filled in from the germline J gene. The sample contains more than one DNA sequence encoding this CDR3. This chain uses TRBV5 with TRBJ2-5, with D possibly being TRBD2 (6 bases). Trimming shortened V by 0 bases and J by 3 bases, and 7 bases separated the two germline ends. The CDR3 length is 14 residues. Germline V gene data show CDR1 as LGHNA and CDR2 as YNLKQL (reference sequence). Partial CDR3 DNA: TGTGCCAGCAGCCAAGACTGGGGACAAGACACCCAGTAC. This codes for CASSQDWGQDTQY. The full CDR3 is CASSQDWGQDTQYF.

In the case of this clone: Mouse gene names apply. The read gets to within 1 residue of the CDR3 end, and the germline J gene fills in the rest. The chain has TRBV13-2 and TRBJ1-3; D uncertain. Germline CDR1 is NNHNN and CDR2 is SYGAGS (reference sequence). V was shortened by 7 bases and J by 1 base, with 3 bases between the two germline ends. This CDR3 is 11 amino acids long. The sequenced part of the CDR3 DNA is TGTGCCAGCAGATCTGGAAATACGCTCTAT. It specifies CASRSGNTLY. The entire CDR3 reads CASRSGNTLYF.

With respect to this clone: Gene names refer to mouse genes. With the read ending 1 residue before the CDR3 end, the germline J gene is used to fill in that end. The chain employs TRBV13-2 and TRBJ2-7, with 14 bases matching TRBD2. Germline V lookup: CDR1 NNHNN, CDR2 SYGAGS (reference sequence). CDR3 size: 14 residues. The CDR3 DNA, read in part, is TGTGCAGCGGTGAAGGGACTGGGGGGGCCTGAACAGTAC. Amino acids: CAAVKGLGGPEQY. The entire CDR3 protein is CAAVKGLGGPEQYF.

With respect to this clone: Germline and genes here are mouse. The read ends 1 residue before the CDR3 terminus; that terminus is restored from the germline J gene. The chain employs TRBV1 and TRBJ2-4; 10 nucleotides align to TRBD2. The CDR3 runs 16 residues. Germline values: CDR1 NSQYPW, CDR2 LRSPGD (reference sequence). The trim removed 3 bases at V and 0 bases at J, leaving 3 bases unmatched. Incomplete CDR3 DNA: TGCACCTGCAGTGCCGGGACTGGGGCTAGTCAAAACACCTTGTAC. Translated: CTCSAGTGASQNTLY. The CDR3 in full is CTCSAGTGASQNTLYF.

On this clone itself: The genes are named according to mouse. CDR3 DNA, as far as it was read: TGTGCCAGCAGCTTGGGGACAGGGAACGAAAGATTATTT. This translates into CASSLGTGNERLF. The complete CDR3 sequence is CASSLGTGNERLFF. The J gene is TRBJ1-4, the V gene TRBV3, with 9 nucleotides matching TRBD1. The read ends 1 residue early relative to the CDR3; the germline J gene fills the gap. V trimming: 3 bases; J trimming: 5 bases; junction bases outside the gene matches: 1. The CDR3 covers 14 residues. The germline V gene encodes CDR1 SNHLY and CDR2 FYNGKV (reference sequence).

This clone was seen more than once but under ten times. Gene names are mouse gene names. Read sequence stops 1 residue before the CDR3 end, and the germline J gene provides the missing end. V gene TRBV26 combines with J gene TRBJ1-4; D is unresolved. Germline V gene lookup returns CDR1 KGHPV and CDR2 FQNQEV (reference sequence). CDR3 size: 12 residues. The germline V and J ends were trimmed by 4 bases and 4 bases, with 4 bases remaining between them. Incomplete CDR3 DNA: TGTGCCAGCAGTCGAGACAACGAAAGATTATTT. Amino acids: CASSRDNERLF. The whole CDR3 protein is CASSRDNERLFF.

On this clone: Gene and germline names: mouse. CDR3 sequence reads: CASSLNTYAEQFF. The covered CDR3 bases are TGTGCCAGCAGTCTGAACACCTATGCTGAGCAGTTC. The V and J genes are TRBV26 and TRBJ2-1; D is undetermined. The CDR3 goes on 1 residue after the read ends, and that part is filled in from the germline J gene. Germline CDR1 and CDR2: KGHPV and FQNQEV (reference sequence). The CDR3 runs to 13 residues. The germline V and J ends were trimmed by 2 bases and 3 bases, with 5 bases remaining between them.

Note on this clone: Any gene name here is a mouse gene name. The read stops 1 residue short of the end of the CDR3; the missing end is completed from the germline J gene. The rearrangement uses TRBV5 and TRBJ2-5, with D unclear. The CDR3 consists of 13 residues. The germline V gene has CDR1 LGHNA and CDR2 YNLKQL (reference sequence). The V gene lost 4 bases and the J gene lost 0 bases, with 5 bases spanning the gap. CDR3 amino acids: CASSPRNQDTQYF. CDR3 bases read: TGTGCCAGCAGCCCCCGTAACCAAGACACCCAGTAC.

This clone was detected only a few times. The gene names given are mouse names. The read ends 1 residue early relative to the CDR3; the germline J gene fills the gap. The chain links TRBV17 to TRBJ2-1; TRBD2 matches at 7 bases. The CDR3 length is 16 residues. V gave up 0 bases and J gave up 3 bases; unmatched junction bases: 5. The germline gives CDR1 MNHDT, CDR2 YYDKIL. The CDR3: CASSREGPGGYAEQFF. CDR3 bases read: TGTGCTAGCAGTAGAGAAGGGCCTGGGGGCTATGCTGAGCAGTTC.

Worth noting for this clone: Gene names and germline refer to mouse. The CDR3 goes on 1 residue after the read ends, and that part is filled in from the germline J gene. The rearrangement links TRBV1 to TRBJ2-3; TRBD1 matches 8 bases. Germline loops: CDR1 NSQYPW, CDR2 LRSPGD (reference sequence). The J segment lost 1 base and the V segment lost 5 bases, leaving 5 bases of the junction unmatched. This CDR3 is built from 15 residues. The CDR3 bases that were read are TGCACCTGCAGTCTCGACAGGGGTGGTGCAGAAACGCTGTAT. The encoded protein is CTCSLDRGGAETLY. The CDR3 reads in full as CTCSLDRGGAETLYF.

The table lists this clone with a few counts. The genes are named according to mouse. The CDR3 end is not reached by the read, which stops 1 residue before it; the germline J gene fills it in. The chain links TRBV5 to TRBJ2-7; unclear D gene. V gave up 0 bases and J gave up 7 bases, with 7 bases separating them. Germline-derived CDR1 and CDR2 are LGHNA and YNLKQL (reference sequence). CDR3 length: 12 amino acids. The covered CDR3 bases are TGTGCCAGCAGCCAAGACTACGTGGAACAGTAC. This encodes CASSQDYVEQY. Given in full, the CDR3 is CASSQDYVEQYF.

Of note for this clone: Genes and germline are mouse. The read ends 1 residue before the CDR3 terminus; that terminus is restored from the germline J gene. The genes are TRBV20 and TRBJ2-7; 11 positions agree with TRBD1. The ends lost 1 base at V and 4 bases at J; junction bases unmatched: 3. The CDR3 is 14 residues long. The germline V gene encodes CDR1 GFQATS and CDR2 STVNSAI. CDR3 DNA (partial): TGTGGTGCTAGGGCCGGGACAGGGGGGTATGAACAGTAC. This translates into CGARAGTGGYEQY. The complete CDR3 protein is CGARAGTGGYEQYF.

In regard to this clone: Genes and germline are mouse. The read comes to an end 1 residue before the CDR3 does, leaving the germline J gene to fill in the end. This rearrangement joins TRBV12-1 to TRBJ1-4; TRBD1 aligns across 7 bases. This CDR3 region has 16 residues. The junction had 7 bases not matched to a gene; V was cut back by 4 bases and J by 0 bases. Germline-derived CDR1 and CDR2 are SGHSN and HYEKVE. The CDR3 region is CASSRGTAISNERLFF. The sequenced part of the CDR3 DNA is TGTGCCAGCTCCCGGGGGACAGCGATTTCCAACGAAAGATTATTT.

Notes on this clone: Each gene name is a mouse one. The CDR3 region is CASSIGRTGDSQNTLYF. The CDR3 bases that were read are TGTGCCAGCAGTATAGGGCGGACTGGGGATAGTCAAAACACCTTGTAC. This chain uses TRBV19 with TRBJ2-4; 9 nucleotides line up with TRBD2. The read halts 1 residue ahead of the CDR3 end, with the missing end drawn from the germline J gene. This CDR3 comprises 17 residues. V was clipped by 0 bases and J by 0 bases; unmatched bases: 5. Germline CDR1 and CDR2: FNHDT and SITEND (reference sequence).

For this clone: Gene names are the mouse ones. The CDR3 end lies 1 residue beyond the end of the read and is filled in from the germline J gene. The chain has TRBV26 and TRBJ1-1; 7 nucleotides align to TRBD1. Per germline, CDR1 KGHPV and CDR2 FQNQEV (reference sequence). CDR3 size: 14 residues. The ends lost 6 bases at V and 1 base at J; junction bases unmatched: 5. The CDR3 reads CASRNRGGNTEVFF. CDR3 bases read: TGTGCCAGCAGAAACAGGGGAGGGAACACAGAAGTCTTC.

As concerns this clone: The germline and genes are mouse ones. The read terminates 1 residue ahead of where the CDR3 ends, so the germline J gene completes it. The chain is built from TRBV4 and TRBJ2-7; 10 positions agree with TRBD2. V dropped 5 bases and J dropped 0; count of bases not matched to a gene: 4. Germline CDR1 and CDR2: LGHDT and YNNKQL (reference sequence). There are 15 residues in the CDR3. CDR3 DNA, as far as it was read: TGTGCCAGCAGCCCGGACTGGGGGAGCTCCTATGAACAGTAC. Protein product: CASSPDWGSSYEQY. The entire CDR3 sequence reads CASSPDWGSSYEQYF.

With regard to this clone: Any gene name here is a mouse gene name. The CDR3 end lies 1 residue beyond the end of the read and is filled in from the germline J gene. The chain employs TRBV12-1 and TRBJ1-2, with 8 bases identical to TRBD1. This CDR3 contains 14 residues. In germline, CDR1 is SGHSN, CDR2 HYEKVE. The J segment lost 4 bases and the V segment lost 1 base, leaving 4 bases of the junction unmatched. The CDR3 spells CASSLQGAGSDYTF. Incomplete CDR3 DNA: TGTGCCAGCTCTCTGCAGGGGGCAGGCTCCGACTACACC. The whole variable domain, remainder taken from reference TRBV12-1 and TRBJ1-2, is DSGVVQSPRHIIKEKGGRSVLTCIPISGHSNVVWYQQTLGKELKFLIQHYEKVERDKGFLPSRFSVQQFDDYHSEMNMSALELEDSAMYFCASSLQGAGSDYTFGSGTRLLVI.

This clone occurred a few times. Gene names and germline match the mouse. The sequenced fragment ends 1 residue before the CDR3 boundary, so the rest is inferred from the germline J gene. The V call is TRBV15, the J call TRBJ2-1; D might be TRBD1 (6 bases). Germline V gene sequence: CDR1 SGHND, CDR2 FRSKSL. CDR3 size: 15 residues. The V and J ends lost 6 bases and 0 bases respectively, with 12 bases between them. The CDR3 bases that were read are TGTGCCAGCAGCCCTGGACAGTATAACTATGCTGAGCAGTTC. Its protein is CASSPGQYNYAEQF. The complete CDR3 protein is CASSPGQYNYAEQFF.

Points on this clone: Gene names and germline refer to mouse. The read stops 1 residue short of the end of the CDR3; the missing end is completed from the germline J gene. The gene calls are TRBV13-2 and TRBJ2-4, with 7 bases lining up with TRBD2. Germline assignment: CDR1 NNHNN and CDR2 SYGAGS (reference sequence). The J segment lost 2 bases and the V segment lost 2 bases, leaving 2 bases of the junction unmatched. The CDR3 is 14 residues long. CDR3 DNA (partial): TGTGCCAGCGGTGACTGGGGGAATCAAAACACCTTGTAC. Translation gives CASGDWGNQNTLY. The full CDR3 sequence reads CASGDWGNQNTLYF.

This clone was seen only a few times. Mouse germline and gene names are used. The missing CDR3 end, 1 residue past where the read stops, is filled in from the germline J gene. The chain uses TRBV24 and TRBJ2-5; tentative D call: TRBD1 (6 bases). CDR1 and CDR2 (germline): KGHTA, FRNEEI. The V gene lost 1 base and the J gene lost 6 bases, with 11 bases spanning the gap. This CDR3 contains 14 residues. The CDR3 bases that were read are TGTGCCAGCAGTCTGTCACAGGGTGGGGACACCCAGTAC. Its protein product is CASSLSQGGDTQY. The entire CDR3 protein is CASSLSQGGDTQYF.

A note on this clone: The germline and genes are mouse ones. The DNA ends 1 residue before the CDR3 does, and the rest of the CDR3 is filled in from the germline J gene. The V gene is TRBV26, the J gene TRBJ2-3, with TRBD1 as a possible D gene (6 bases). CDR1 KGHPV and CDR2 FQNQEV come from the germline V gene (reference sequence). The CDR3 has 14 residues. The V end lost 5 bases, the J end lost 0 bases, and 9 bases lay between the germline ends. CDR3 DNA (partial): TGTGCCAGCAGTGCCGGGACAAGTGCAGAAACGCTGTAT. Its translation: CASSAGTSAETLY. Given in full, the CDR3 is CASSAGTSAETLYF.

This clone was counted a few times. Here the gene names and germline are mouse. The read gets to within 1 residue of the CDR3 end, and the germline J gene fills in the rest. The chain joins TRBV16 to TRBJ2-7; 8 bases map to TRBD2. J was trimmed by 4 bases and V by 3 bases; bases with no gene match: 2. Germline V gene sequence: CDR1 SGHSA, CDR2 FRNQAP. The length of the CDR3 is 13 residues. The CDR3 loop is CASSLGGPYEQYF. CDR3 DNA (partial): TGTGCAAGCAGCTTGGGGGGGCCTTATGAACAGTAC.

Details on this clone: The gene names given are mouse names. Read coverage stops 1 residue before the CDR3 terminus; the germline J gene supplies the remainder. This chain uses TRBV30 with TRBJ2-4, with TRBD2 matching 7 bases. The germline CDR1 and CDR2 sequences are SQVVS and ANEGSEA. V lost 5 bases and J lost 1; bases outside the gene matches: 6. The CDR3 loop spans 14 amino acids. The CDR3 DNA, read in part, is TGTAGTTCTTGTCTGGGGGAGGGTCAAAACACCTTGTAC. This codes for CSSCLGEGQNTLY. The whole CDR3 reads CSSCLGEGQNTLYF.

On this clone: Mouse names are used for the genes. Sequencing ends 1 residue short of the CDR3 end; the germline J gene provides the rest. The chain carries TRBV24 and TRBJ2-5; the D is unclear. V shed 2 bases and J shed 0 bases, with 9 bases lying between them. Germline V gives CDR1 KGHTA, CDR2 FRNEEI. CDR3 size: 15 residues. The CDR3 DNA, read in part, is TGTGCCAGCAGTCTGGGATGGGAGAACCAAGACACCCAGTAC. Its protein is CASSLGWENQDTQY. The CDR3 in full is CASSLGWENQDTQYF.

This clone showed up just a few times. The gene symbols are mouse symbols. The read ends 1 residue early relative to the CDR3; the germline J gene fills the gap. The chain carries TRBV16 and TRBJ1-3; unclear D gene. The CDR3 runs 14 residues. Germline V CDR1 and CDR2: SGHSA, FRNQAP. V was cut by 3 bases and J by 1 base, with 7 bases left in between. CDR3 protein: CASSFPGSGNTLYF. Incomplete CDR3 DNA: TGTGCAAGCAGCTTCCCCGGGTCTGGAAATACGCTCTAT.